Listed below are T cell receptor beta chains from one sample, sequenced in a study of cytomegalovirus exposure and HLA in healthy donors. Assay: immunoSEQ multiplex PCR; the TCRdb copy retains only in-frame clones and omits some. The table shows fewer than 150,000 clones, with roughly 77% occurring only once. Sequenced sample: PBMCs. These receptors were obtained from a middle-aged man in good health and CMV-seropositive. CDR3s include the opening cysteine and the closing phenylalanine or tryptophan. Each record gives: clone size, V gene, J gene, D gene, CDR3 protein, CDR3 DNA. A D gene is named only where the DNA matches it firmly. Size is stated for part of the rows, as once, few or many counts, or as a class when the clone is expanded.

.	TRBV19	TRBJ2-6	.	CASSISLTSSGANVLTF	TGTGCCAGTAGTATATCTCTGACTAGCTCTGGGGCCAACGTCCTGACTTTC
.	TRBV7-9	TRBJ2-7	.	CASSLGGTPPEQYF	TGTGCCAGCAGCTTAGGGGGGACACCCCCCGAGCAGTACTTC
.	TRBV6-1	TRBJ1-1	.	CASARFEAFF	TGTGCCAGCGCGCGGTTTGAAGCTTTCTTT
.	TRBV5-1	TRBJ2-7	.	CASSPSRGNEQYF	TGCGCCAGCAGCCCCTCTAGGGGCAACGAGCAGTACTTC
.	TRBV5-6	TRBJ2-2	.	CASSFQGTGELFF	TGTGCCAGCAGCTTTCAGGGGACCGGGGAGCTGTTTTTT
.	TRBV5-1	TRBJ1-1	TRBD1	CASSLTGQTNTEAFF	TGCGCCAGCAGCTTAACGGGACAGACGAACACTGAAGCTTTCTTT
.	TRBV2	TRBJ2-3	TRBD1	CAGGQNTDTQYF	TGTGCCGGGGGACAGAACACAGATACGCAGTATTTT
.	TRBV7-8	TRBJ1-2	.	CAGGTVDGYTF	TGTGCCGGCGGGACCGTTGATGGCTACACCTTC
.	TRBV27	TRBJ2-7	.	CASRLRPLSYEQYF	TGTGCCAGCAGACTCAGGCCTCTCTCCTACGAGCAGTACTTC
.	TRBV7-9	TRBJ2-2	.	CASSFTATGELFF	TGTGCCAGCAGCTTTACAGCCACCGGGGAGCTGTTTTTT
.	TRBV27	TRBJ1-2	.	CASSSQARDGYTF	TGTGCCAGCTCGTCGCAGGCCAGGGATGGCTACACCTTC
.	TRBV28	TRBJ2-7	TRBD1	CASSSPTGLLF	TGTGCCAGCAGTTCTCCGACAGGGCTTCTATTC
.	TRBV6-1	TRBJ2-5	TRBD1	CASRRDRGRLETQYF	TGTGCCAGCAGGCGGGACAGGGGGCGTTTAGAGACCCAGTACTTC
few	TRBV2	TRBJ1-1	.	CASRTEAGRILAFF	TGTGCCAGCAGGACTGAGGCAGGGAGGATATTAGCTTTCTTT
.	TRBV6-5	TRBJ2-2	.	CASSYQTWAGELFF	TGTGCCAGCAGTTACCAGACTTGGGCCGGGGAGCTGTTTTTT
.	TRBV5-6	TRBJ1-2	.	CASSGPRDYHYGYTF	TGTGCCAGCAGCGGCCCCCGGGATTACCACTATGGCTACACCTTC
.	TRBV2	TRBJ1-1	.	CASRQNRVLRGTEAFF	TGTGCCAGCAGACAAAACAGGGTCTTAAGGGGGACTGAAGCTTTCTTT
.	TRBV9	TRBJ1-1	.	CASSAATGNTEAFF	TGTGCCAGCAGCGCTGCTACAGGGAACACTGAAGCTTTCTTT
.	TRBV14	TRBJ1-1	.	CASRARGGRTEAFF	TGTGCCAGCAGAGCCCGCGGGGGCCGGACTGAAGCTTTCTTT
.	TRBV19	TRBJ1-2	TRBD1	CASSTTGGLDGYTF	TGTGCCAGTAGTACAACAGGGGGCCTGGATGGCTACACCTTC
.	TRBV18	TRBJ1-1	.	CASSRGGVVEAFF	TGTGCCAGCTCCCGAGGAGGGGTCGTTGAAGCTTTCTTT
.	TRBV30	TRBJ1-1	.	CAWSPQGGRAFF	TGTGCCTGGAGCCCCCAGGGTGGACGAGCTTTCTTT
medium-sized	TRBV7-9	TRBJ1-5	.	CASSISDSDNQPQHF	TGTGCCAGCAGCATATCCGACTCTGATAATCAGCCCCAGCATTTT
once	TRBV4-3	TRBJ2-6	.	CASSRVGAGANVLTF	TGCGCCAGCAGCCGGGTAGGGGCTGGGGCCAACGTCCTGACTTTC
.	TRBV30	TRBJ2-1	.	CAWNRGSAGYNEQFF	TGTGCCTGGAACCGGGGGAGCGCGGGGTACAATGAGCAGTTCTTC
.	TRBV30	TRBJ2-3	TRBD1	CAWSRSWTGGESTDTQYF	TGTGCCTGGAGTAGGTCGTGGACAGGGGGCGAAAGCACAGATACGCAGTATTTT
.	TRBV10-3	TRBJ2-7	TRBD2	CAISGRGYEQYF	TGTGCCATCAGTGGGCGGGGGTACGAGCAGTACTTC
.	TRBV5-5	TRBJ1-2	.	CASSLAVGLAGGGDYGYTF	TGTGCCAGCAGCTTGGCCGTTGGGTTGGCGGGGGGCGGTGACTATGGCTACACCTTC
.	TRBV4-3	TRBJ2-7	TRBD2	CASSQEHPSGMPSSYYEQYF	TGCGCCAGCAGCCAAGAACATCCTAGCGGGATGCCCTCCTCCTACTACGAGCAGTACTTC
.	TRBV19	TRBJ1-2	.	CASSTQGLAGGYTF	TGTGCCAGTAGTACCCAGGGGCTCGCGGGCGGCTACACCTTC
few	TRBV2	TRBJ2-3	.	CASSEGSRGGTQYF	TGTGCCAGCAGTGAAGGGTCGCGGGGTGGTACGCAGTATTTT
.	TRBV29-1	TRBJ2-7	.	CSVFGQGLHEQYF	TGCAGCGTTTTTGGACAGGGACTACACGAGCAGTACTTC
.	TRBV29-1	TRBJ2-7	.	CSVATRGGAYEQYF	TGCAGCGTTGCTACAAGGGGGGGGGCCTACGAGCAGTACTTC
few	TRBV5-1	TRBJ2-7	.	CASSLGQFYEQYF	TGCGCCAGCAGCTTGGGACAATTCTACGAGCAGTACTTC
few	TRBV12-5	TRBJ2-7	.	CASGLDLGYEQYF	TGTGCTAGTGGTTTGGATCTAGGCTACGAGCAGTACTTC
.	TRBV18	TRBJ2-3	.	CASSKVQGYPTDTQYF	TGTGCCAGCTCAAAGGTCCAGGGCTACCCCACAGATACGCAGTATTTT
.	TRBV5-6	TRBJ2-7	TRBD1	CASSVPGTGGYEQYF	TGTGCCAGCAGCGTGCCCGGGACAGGGGGCTACGAGCAGTACTTC
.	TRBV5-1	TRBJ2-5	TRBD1	CASSFGGTGAVETQYF	TGCGCCAGCAGCTTTGGGGGGACAGGGGCTGTGGAGACCCAGTACTTC
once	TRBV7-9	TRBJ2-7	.	CASSLGQTLGEQYF	TGTGCCAGCAGCTTAGGACAGACTTTGGGGGAGCAGTACTTC
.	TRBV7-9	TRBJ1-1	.	CASSSPIALDNEAFF	TGTGCCAGCAGCTCACCAATTGCGCTGGACAATGAAGCTTTCTTT
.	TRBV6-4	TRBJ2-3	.	CASSDEAGAMGTQYF	TGTGCCAGCAGTGACGAGGCGGGGGCAATGGGTACGCAGTATTTT
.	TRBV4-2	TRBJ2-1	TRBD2	CASSQDRGLAGEDEQFF	TGTGCCAGCAGCCAAGATCGGGGACTAGCGGGAGAAGATGAGCAGTTCTTC